This T cell receptor beta chain is from a study of persistence of HIV-infected CD4 T cells. Overall study findings and caveats: Antigen-responding cells were enriched for degenerate expanded CDR3beta sequences.

The immunoSEQ assay was version 4, run in survey mode. Data came from immunoSEQ multiplex PCR; TCRdb stores just in-frame clones and leaves some out. The sample yields approximately 30,000 clones, about four fifths seen once. Stimulation used around 10 ug/mL lysate from CMV-infected fibroblasts. CD40L/CD69 double-negative CD45RO-high memory CD4+ T cells were collected. V lost 4 bases and J lost 0; bases outside the gene matches: 3. Germline CDR1 MGHRA, CDR2 YSYEKL. The CDR3 has 17 residues. To note about this clone: Its antigen is unidentified.

This TCR derives from an adult man with HIV who was CMV-seropositive. This material consisted of CD4+ T cells sorted from PBMCs after roughly 19-hour stimulation, taken from a patient who received antiretroviral therapy. This chain links TRBV4-1 with TRBJ2-2, with 12 bases identical to TRBD2. The CDR3 DNA reads TGCGCCAGCAGCCGACGGACTAGCGGGGCGAACACCGGGGAGCTGTTTTTT. It encodes CASSRRTSGANTGELFF.